The entry below describes one TCR beta chain. This entry belongs to a study of blood T cell repertoires in COVID-19. For the study at large: Samples representing acute and convalescent COVID-19 were sourced from the United States, Italy and Spain. From T cells, B-cell-depleted T cells, or PBMCs came the material, which was cDNA or gDNA.

In the source study's methods: Cell counts per sample came from amplifying reference gene primers. Using immunoSEQ multiplex PCR, the repertoire was profiled, and TCRdb retains in-frame clones only, with some absent. V and J calls and clone size are those listed in that table; D and trimming were worked out from the DNA. This table has around 140,000 clones, approximately 80% appearing once. Germline V gene data show CDR1 as MNHEY and CDR2 as SVGAGI. This CDR3 is built from 14 residues. The V and J ends lost 6 bases and 6 bases respectively, with 14 bases between them. The origin of this receptor is a woman aged 55-69 years with active or convalescent COVID-19. Sequenced sample: peripheral blood. The chain links TRBV6-5 to TRBJ1-4; D is possibly TRBD1 (5 bases). The CDR3 protein is CASRGGEAYEKLFF. Here the CDR3 DNA reads TGTGCCAGCAGGGGAGGGGAAGCCTATGAAAAACTGTTTTTT.